These T cell receptor beta chains were read from a single sample in a study of OX40 agonist ivuxolimab in advanced cancers. Generated by immunoSEQ multiplex PCR, the TCRdb table keeps only in-frame clones and is missing some. Of around 100,000 clones in the sample, 85% to 90% were seen once. The source material was CD4+ or CD8+ T cells sorted from blood, sampled in a trial of the OX40 agonist ivuxolimab. The receptor source for this set is an adult with an advanced solid tumor such as melanoma, head and neck, liver or kidney cancer. CDR3s include the opening cysteine and the closing phenylalanine or tryptophan. Fields, in order: clone size, D gene, V gene, J gene, CDR3 protein, CDR3 DNA. The D gene is left open where the match is weak. A clone size is listed for some rows: how often the clone was seen (once, few, many), or a class if it is expanded.

NA,NA,TRBV5-1,TRBJ1-6,CASSLTARGNSPLHF,TGCGCCAGCAGCTTGACGGCCAGGGGTAATTCACCCCTCCACTTT
NA,NA,TRBV19,TRBJ2-7,CASNPRGAYEQYF,TGTGCCAGTAATCCGAGAGGTGCCTACGAGCAGTACTTC
once,NA,TRBV6-1,TRBJ2-7,CASRDPSAYEQYF,TGTGCCAGCAGGGACCCCTCCGCCTACGAGCAGTACTTC
NA,TRBD1,TRBV27,TRBJ1-2,CASSGYTGTGDYGYTF,TGTGCCAGCAGTGGCTATACCGGGACAGGGGACTATGGCTACACCTTC
NA,TRBD1,TRBV23-1,TRBJ1-1,CASSQSGGDRGRTEAFF,TGCGCCAGCAGTCAATCAGGGGGGGACAGGGGGAGAACTGAAGCTTTCTTT
NA,TRBD2,TRBV7-3,TRBJ2-7,CASSFASGETYEQYF,TGTGCCAGCAGCTTTGCTAGCGGTGAGACCTACGAGCAGTACTTC
NA,NA,TRBV28,TRBJ1-4,CASSRPAREGRKLFF,TGTGCCAGCAGCCGCCCCGCCAGGGAGGGACGGAAACTGTTTTTT
NA,NA,TRBV7-8,TRBJ1-1,CASSLGGGNKAFF,TGTGCCAGCAGCTTAGGAGGGGGGAACAAAGCTTTCTTT
NA,TRBD1,TRBV7-3,TRBJ2-4,CASSFGQGNIQYF,TGTGCCAGCAGCTTCGGACAGGGGAACATTCAGTACTTC
NA,NA,TRBV2,TRBJ2-3,CASSAVFKGNTQYF,TGTGCCAGCAGTGCGGTCTTCAAGGGAAATACGCAGTATTTT
NA,NA,TRBV4-3,TRBJ1-1,CASSQDLGRRTEAFF,TGCGCCAGCAGCCAAGACCTGGGACGCCGCACTGAAGCTTTCTTT
NA,NA,TRBV5-1,TRBJ2-6,CASSLTGTGANVLTF,TGCGCCAGCAGCTTAACAGGGACTGGGGCCAACGTCCTGACTTTC
NA,TRBD1,TRBV28,TRBJ1-1,CASSQGAYTEAFF,TGTGCCAGCAGTCAGGGGGCGTACACTGAAGCTTTCTTT
NA,NA,TRBV27,TRBJ1-5,CASSSYRGRYNQPQHF,TGTGCCAGCAGTTCCTACCGGGGTAGATACAATCAGCCCCAGCATTTT
NA,NA,TRBV14,TRBJ2-1,CASSQDSAPYNEQFF,TGTGCCAGCAGCCAAGATTCGGCACCCTACAATGAGCAGTTCTTC
once,TRBD1,TRBV6-5,TRBJ1-1,CASSYTDRGEAFF,TGTGCCAGCAGTTACACCGACAGGGGCGAAGCTTTCTTT
once,NA,TRBV7-2,TRBJ1-1,CASSLVGDAEAFF,TGTGCCAGCAGCCTCGTGGGGGACGCTGAAGCTTTCTTT
NA,NA,TRBV6-1,TRBJ1-4,CASSENTEENEKLFF,TGTGCCAGCAGTGAAAATACAGAAGAAAATGAAAAACTGTTTTTT
NA,NA,TRBV7-9,TRBJ1-2,CASSLGTVPGYTF,TGTGCCAGCAGCTTAGGGACAGTTCCTGGCTACACCTTC
NA,NA,TRBV10-3,TRBJ1-1,CAISDSPTEEAFF,TGTGCCATCAGTGACTCCCCCACAGAGGAAGCTTTCTTT